Presented here are 17 T cell receptor beta chains from one specimen sequenced in a study of post-analysis software for immune sequencing data. Unique-molecular-identifier-tagged TCR beta cDNA libraries were used. TCRdb independently ran MiXCR on the PCR reads; one entry per CDR3 protein. The sample yields fewer than 550,000 distinct CDR3 sequences, around 31% seen once. The antigens of these receptors remain unknown. The study, taken as a whole, reports: Relative to controls, patients had roughly five TRBV segments at higher frequency, with TRBV5-6, TRBV5-1 and TRBV20-1 among these.

Sequencing was performed on blood. The receptors were gathered from a girl aged 2 to 17 with multiple sclerosis.

This clonotype occurred a few times. CDR3 sequence (DNA): TGCAGCGCTGAGGCGAAGCGGGGGGGCGGGAATGAGCAGTTCTTC. Protein product: CSAEAKRGGGNEQFF. The chain couples TRBV29-1 to TRBJ2-1; TRBD2 matches 10 bases. CDR1 and CDR2 from the germline V gene are SQVTM and ANQGSEA. The CDR3 is 15 amino acids. V was pared by 7 bases and J by 7 bases, with 13 bases of the junction left unmatched.

The J gene is TRBJ1-2, the V gene TRBV20-1, with TRBD1 as a possible D gene (6 bases). This CDR3 spans 14 amino acids. Between the trimmed V and J ends, which lost 0 bases and 6 bases, there was a span of 14 bases. Germline V CDR1 and CDR2: DFQATT, SNEGSKA (reference sequence). The CDR3 bases are TGCAGTGCTAGAGACCCCAAATACAGGGATGGCTACACCTTC. It specifies CSARDPKYRDGYTF.

This clonotype was picked up a small number of times. V and J are TRBV12-3 or TRBV12-4 and TRBJ1-5, with 8 bases identical to TRBD1. Trimming removed 7 bases from V and 3 bases from J; junction bases left unmatched: 8. The CDR3 is made up of 15 amino acids. The CDR3 DNA is TGTGCCAGCACCTCCGGGACAGGAATCAATCAGCCCCAGCATTTT. Its translation: CASTSGTGINQPQHF.

V and J are TRBV20-1 and TRBJ1-6; D unclear. Germline assignment: CDR1 DFQATT and CDR2 SNEGSKA (reference sequence). This CDR3 spans 13 amino acids. The V end lost 6 bases, the J end lost 1 base, and 7 bases lay between the germline ends. The CDR3 protein is CSADGSYNSPLHF. The CDR3 coding sequence is TGCAGTGCCGATGGGTCCTATAATTCACCCCTCCACTTT.

This clonotype appeared a few times. The CDR3 is CSARDLGQGSDEQFF. The CDR3 DNA is TGCAGTGCTAGAGATTTGGGACAGGGCAGCGATGAGCAGTTCTTC. The genes are TRBV20-1 and TRBJ2-1; 9 bases match TRBD1. V gave up 0 bases and J gave up 8 bases; unmatched junction bases: 8. The CDR3 is 15 amino acids. CDR1 and CDR2 (germline): DFQATT, SNEGSKA (reference sequence).

The rearrangement links TRBV2 to TRBJ1-6, with unresolved D. Germline-derived CDR1 and CDR2 are SNHLY and FYNNEI. V was cut by 8 bases and J by 0 bases, with 14 bases left in between. The CDR3 is 16 residues long. In DNA form, the CDR3 reads TGTGCCAGCCGCGAGACGCAGAGCTCCTATAATTCACCCCTCCACTTT. Translated, it gives CASRETQSSYNSPLHF.

Here the CDR3 DNA reads TGTGCCATCAGTGAGTCGGCAGACACAGATACGCAGTATTTT. It is translated as CAISESADTDTQYF. V and J are TRBV10-3 and TRBJ2-3; D unresolved. Between the trimmed V and J ends, which lost 0 bases and 2 bases, there was a span of 6 bases. Germline-derived CDR1 and CDR2 are ENHRY and SYGVKD. The CDR3 runs 14 residues.

This clonotype was found many times. The chain links TRBV10-3 to TRBJ2-7; D possibly corresponds to TRBD1 (6 bases). CDR3 length equals 16 residues. Deletions cut 6 bases from V and 2 bases from J, with 20 bases between. CDR1 and CDR2 from the germline V gene are ENHRY and SYGVKD. The CDR3 region is CAIRGASGSSTYEQYF. CDR3 DNA: TGTGCCATCAGGGGGGCTTCAGGGTCGTCAACCTACGAGCAGTACTTC.

This clonotype has only a few counts. The chain uses TRBV2 and TRBJ2-1; 12 bases are a match to TRBD2. The V gene end was trimmed by 6 bases and the J gene end by 2 bases; junction bases not matched to a gene: 5. Germline CDR1 reads SNHLY; CDR2 reads FYNNEI. The CDR3 extends over 16 amino acids. CDR3 sequence reads: CASRDLAGGPYNEQFF. The CDR3 DNA follows: TGTGCCAGCAGGGACCTAGCGGGGGGGCCCTACAATGAGCAGTTCTTC.

V usage is TRBV20-1 and J usage is TRBJ2-3; perhaps TRBD2 as D (6 bases). The CDR3 runs to 13 residues. The germline V gene encodes CDR1 DFQATT and CDR2 SNEGSKA (reference sequence). Between the trimmed V and J ends, which lost 0 bases and 6 bases, there was a span of 10 bases. The CDR3 region is CSAREGSGDTQYF. CDR3 DNA: TGCAGTGCTAGAGAAGGGAGCGGGGATACGCAGTATTTT.

In its sample, this clonotype was seen a few times. The chain couples TRBV20-1 to TRBJ1-2; D may be TRBD1 (6 bases). The CDR3 has 20 residues. V lost 6 bases and J lost 1, with 33 bases in between. Germline values: CDR1 DFQATT, CDR2 SNEGSKA (reference sequence). CDR3 sequence (DNA): TGCAGTGCCACCGACCCTCTGCACCAAAAAAACCGGGACATTAACTATGGCTACACCTTC. The encoded protein is CSATDPLHQKNRDINYGYTF.

The CDR3, as DNA: TGTGCCAGCAGTGAAGACCCGCTTCTAGGCTACGAGCAGTACTTC. Encoded protein: CASSEDPLLGYEQYF. This chain joins TRBV25-1 and TRBJ2-7; D remains ambiguous. V lost 2 bases and J 3 bases, leaving 14 bases between the germline ends. Germline loops: CDR1 MGHDK, CDR2 SYGVNS. CDR3 length: 15 amino acids.

This clonotype was detected a few times. V usage is TRBV20-1 and J usage is TRBJ1-1; 10 positions agree with TRBD1. V lost 6 bases to trimming and J lost 11 bases; unmatched junction nucleotides: 9. The CDR3 is 12 amino acids. In germline, CDR1 is DFQATT, CDR2 SNEGSKA (reference sequence). CDR3 coding DNA: TGCAGTGCAACCAGACAGGGGGCGCCGGCTTTCTTT. This codes for CSATRQGAPAFF.

The rearrangement uses TRBV3-1 and TRBJ2-5; no reliable D call. The CDR3 loop spans 14 amino acids. CDR1 is LGHDT, CDR2 YNNKEL, per germline (reference sequence). V lost 0 bases and J lost 4, with 9 bases in between. The CDR3 is CASSQEIGGETQYF. Here the CDR3 DNA reads TGTGCCAGCAGCCAAGAAATCGGCGGAGAGACCCAGTACTTC.

This clonotype was observed a handful of times. This chain joins TRBV12-3 or TRBV12-4 and TRBJ2-6; D might be TRBD1 or TRBD2, each matching 5 bases. The V end lost 5 bases, the J end lost 2 bases, and 19 bases lay between the germline ends. The CDR3 length is 18 residues. CDR3 protein: CASSPTRLRGTGANVLTF. The CDR3 nucleotides read TGTGCCAGCAGTCCTACCCGCCTACGGGGCACTGGGGCCAACGTCCTGACTTTC.

This clonotype has only a few counts. The chain uses TRBV11-2 and TRBJ2-1, with a weak D call TRBD1 (5 bases). CDR1 is SGHAT and CDR2 is FQNNGV in the germline V gene. The CDR3 has 15 residues. With 5 bases removed from V and 2 bases from J, the gap between germline ends came to 13 bases. The CDR3 here is CASSLSTGPYNEQFF. The DNA of the CDR3 is TGTGCCAGCAGCCTCTCCACAGGTCCCTACAATGAGCAGTTCTTC.

The CDR3 DNA reads TGTGCCAGCAGTACAGGGGGGGGGGAGACCCAGTACTTC. It codes for CASSTGGGETQYF. The V gene is TRBV6-6, the J gene TRBJ2-5; possible D gene TRBD1, 8 bases. Germline CDR1 is MNHNY and CDR2 is SVGAGI (reference sequence). This CDR3 has 13 amino acids. The V gene lost 5 bases and the J gene lost 5 bases, with 12 bases spanning the gap.